Listed below are T cell receptor beta chains from one sample, sequenced in a study of T-cell reconstitution after alpha-beta-depleted transplantation in children. TCRdb passed the PCR reads through MiXCR, listing each CDR3 protein once. Altogether fewer than 120,000 distinct CDR3 sequences are present, around 10% being singletons, with the ten largest covering about 7.3%. Sequencing was performed on PBMCs from the stem cell graft donor, taken from the stem cell graft. These receptors originate from a human donor who donated a stem cell graft to a child with acute lymphoblastic leukemia. The CDR3 runs from the conserved cysteine through the conserved F or W. D genes are given only for firm matches. Where a row states a size, it is once, few, many or the class of an expanded clone; other rows omit it.

V gene	J gene	clone size	D gene	CDR3 DNA	CDR3 protein
TRBV12-3/TRBV12-4	TRBJ1-6	few	.	TGTGCCAGCGCGTCTTCTTTCGCAGGCACGAATTCACCCCTCCACTTT	CASASSFAGTNSPLHF
TRBV4-2	TRBJ2-7	many	.	TGTGCCAGCAGCCAAGACTGGCAGGCCACCTACGAGCAGTACTTC	CASSQDWQATYEQYF
TRBV12-3/TRBV12-4	TRBJ1-5	many	.	TGTGCCAGCAGTTTCGACGGTTCTAATCAGCCCCAGCATTTT	CASSFDGSNQPQHF
TRBV11-2	TRBJ2-1	many	TRBD2	TGTGCCAGCAGCTTAAAGTCATTAGCGGGGCCGGGGGATGAGCAGTTCTTC	CASSLKSLAGPGDEQFF
TRBV3-1	TRBJ2-5	many	TRBD2	TGTGCCAGCAGCCAGGTAGCGGGAGAGGGACAAGAGACCCAGTACTTC	CASSQVAGEGQETQYF
TRBV5-6	TRBJ1-4	.	.	TGTGCCAGCGGCCCCGGGCTCCTCCGCGGAATGGGTAATGAAAAACTGTTTTTT	CASGPGLLRGMGNEKLFF
TRBV19	TRBJ1-1	many	.	TGTGCCAGTAGTATAACACGCTGGGGGAACACTGAAGCTTTCTTT	CASSITRWGNTEAFF
TRBV7-2	TRBJ1-3	many	.	TGTGCCAGCAGCTTAGTTAAGCCCGGAAACACCATATATTTT	CASSLVKPGNTIYF
TRBV4-3	TRBJ2-3	many	.	TGCGCCAGCAGCCGAGATGGAGGGGTGGGCAGGGCTTTCACAGATACGCAGTATTTT	CASSRDGGVGRAFTDTQYF
TRBV28	TRBJ1-1	few	TRBD1	TGTGCCAGCAGTTCCTGGGACAGGCAGAACACTGAAGCTTTCTTT	CASSSWDRQNTEAFF
TRBV6-1	TRBJ1-2	many	TRBD1	TGTGCCAGCAGCGATGGGACAGCCGGTGGCTACACCTTC	CASSDGTAGGYTF
TRBV5-1	TRBJ1-6	many	.	TGCGCCAGCAGCTTGGGGGACGCCAGATATAATTCACCCCTCCACTTT	CASSLGDARYNSPLHF
TRBV5-1	TRBJ1-5	many	.	TGCGCCAGCAGCTTGGATGGTGGAGCTTATAGCAATCAGCCCCAGCATTTT	CASSLDGGAYSNQPQHF
TRBV15	TRBJ1-1	many	TRBD1	TGTGCCACCAGCAGATTGACAGGGGTTGTCACTGAAGCTTTCTTT	CATSRLTGVVTEAFF
TRBV28	TRBJ2-6	many	.	TGTGCCAGCAGGGGTGTCGGGACCCTTAGCTCTGGGGCCAACGTCCTGACTTTC	CASRGVGTLSSGANVLTF
TRBV7-2	TRBJ2-1	many	TRBD2	TGTGCCAGCAGCGGCCGGACTAGCGGGGGATACAATGAGCAGTTCTTC	CASSGRTSGGYNEQFF
TRBV20-1	TRBJ1-5	many	TRBD1	TGCAGTGCTCGGCCCGGGCAGGGGGCTAGTCAGCCCCAGCATTTT	CSARPGQGASQPQHF
TRBV7-2	TRBJ1-1	many	.	TGTGCCAGCAGCTCGGGACACTTGAACACTGAAGCTTTCTTT	CASSSGHLNTEAFF
TRBV14	TRBJ2-7	many	.	TGTGCCAGCAGCCAAGAATGGGGGACACACTCCTACGAGCAGTACTTC	CASSQEWGTHSYEQYF
TRBV18	TRBJ1-2	many	.	TGTGCCAGCTCACCACCAGGAAACTATGGCTACACCTTC	CASSPPGNYGYTF
TRBV15	TRBJ2-6	many	.	TGTGCCACCAGCAGAGAAAGGGGCTCTGGGGCCAACGTCCTGACTTTC	CATSRERGSGANVLTF
TRBV3-1	TRBJ2-4	.	TRBD2	TGTGCCTGCTCCCAAGATCCCACTAGCGGGGGCCTAGCCAAAAACATTCAGTACTTC	CACSQDPTSGGLAKNIQYF
TRBV28	TRBJ2-7	many	.	TGTGCCAGCGAGCACTCGTCGGAGGGTACCTCCTACGAGCAGTACTTC	CASEHSSEGTSYEQYF
TRBV6-5	TRBJ2-2	many	TRBD1	TGTGCCAGCAGTTACTCCCGTTACAGGGGCGGCACCGGGGAGCTGTTTTTT	CASSYSRYRGGTGELFF
TRBV5-1	TRBJ2-7	many	.	TGCGCCAGCAGCTTGGATAGCTGGGACGAGCAGTACTTC	CASSLDSWDEQYF
TRBV2	TRBJ1-1	.	.	TGTGCCAGCAGTGCCTCGGTAGGGGGGGAGAAAGCTTTCTTT	CASSASVGGEKAFF
TRBV20-1	TRBJ2-1	many	.	TGCAGTGCTCCCGGCCCCGATGCCCTGTACAATGAGCAGTTCTTC	CSAPGPDALYNEQFF
TRBV9	TRBJ2-1	many	TRBD2	TGTGCCAGCAGCCCGGGGAGGGCCAATGAGCAGTTCTTC	CASSPGRANEQFF
TRBV10-2	TRBJ1-3	.	.	TGCGCCAGCAGTGAGTCTGGACGTCGCTCTGGAAACACCATATATTTT	CASSESGRRSGNTIYF
TRBV6-5	TRBJ2-7	many	.	TGTGCCAGCATTATAGGGGCCAGCACCTACGAGCAGTACTTC	CASIIGASTYEQYF